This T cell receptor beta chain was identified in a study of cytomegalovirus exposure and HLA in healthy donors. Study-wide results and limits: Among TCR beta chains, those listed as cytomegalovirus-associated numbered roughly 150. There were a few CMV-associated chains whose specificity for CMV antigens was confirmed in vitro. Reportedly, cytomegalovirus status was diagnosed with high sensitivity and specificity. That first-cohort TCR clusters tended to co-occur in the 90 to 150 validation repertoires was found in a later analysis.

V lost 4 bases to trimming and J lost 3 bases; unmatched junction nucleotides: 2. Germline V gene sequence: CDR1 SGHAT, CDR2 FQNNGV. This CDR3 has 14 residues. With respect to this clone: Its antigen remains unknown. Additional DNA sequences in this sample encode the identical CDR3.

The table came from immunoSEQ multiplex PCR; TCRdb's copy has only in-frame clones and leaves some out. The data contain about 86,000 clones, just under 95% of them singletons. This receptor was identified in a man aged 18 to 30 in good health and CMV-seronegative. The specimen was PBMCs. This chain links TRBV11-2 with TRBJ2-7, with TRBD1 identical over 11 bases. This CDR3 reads CASSSGTGGYEQYF. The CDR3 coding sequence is TGTGCCAGCAGCTCGGGGACAGGGGGCTACGAGCAGTACTTC. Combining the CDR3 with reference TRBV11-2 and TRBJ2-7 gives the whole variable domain EAGVAQSPRYKIIEKRQSVAFWCNPISGHATLYWYQQILGQGPKLLIQFQNNGVVDDSQLPKDRFSAERLKGVDSTLKIQPAKLEDSAVYLCASSSGTGGYEQYFGPGTRLTVT.